This T cell receptor (beta chain) was found in a study of CD8+ T cells in alopecia areata. Treatment meaning: oral pan-JAK inhibitor, 5-10 mg twice daily. CDR3 length: 12 residues. Per germline, CDR1 ENHRY and CDR2 SYGVKD. The V and J ends lost 1 base and 11 bases respectively, with 11 bases between them. Turning to this clone: Its antigen is currently unknown.

In each case, RNA was isolated and then reverse transcribed into cDNA as the sequencing template. Produced via immunoSEQ multiplex PCR; TCRdb's table is partial and in-frame only. Altogether a few hundred thousand clones are present, 35% to 40% being singletons, with the ten largest covering 0.4% to 0.55%. General study findings and limits: Tofacitinib significantly reduced both scalp clonality and expanded CD8+ clones among the top 100. Scalp data also include sequences from resident alphabeta T cells of normal skin. More clonal than normal scalp was lesional scalp, particularly alopecia totalis/universalis.

This sample comprised CD4+ T cells sorted from blood, obtained between weeks 30 and 35, from a patient treated with tofacitinib. The chain joins TRBV10-3 to TRBJ1-2; D is ambiguous. The sequence was collected from a human donor with alopecia areata. CDR3 region: CAISEFPQQYTF. Written as DNA, the CDR3 is TGTGCCATCAGTGAGTTCCCTCAACAGTACACCTTC.